Presented here are 9 T cell receptor beta chains from one specimen sequenced in a study of blood T cells in healthy people across ages. A J-beta primer mix and a sample-barcoded 5' primer were used in a second PCR of about 7 to 12 cycles. MiXCR was run by TCRdb on the 5' RACE reads, yielding one entry per CDR3 protein. The sample contains about 500,000 distinct CDR3 sequences, 24% of which appear only once. This same sample was also taken into another study, of T cells of mothers and their children.

The source material was blood. These receptors all stem from a boy between 10 and 17 years old in good health.

This rearrangement joins TRBV23-1 to TRBJ2-1; D might be TRBD1 or TRBD2, each matching 5 bases. TRBV23-1 is designated an ORF whose function remains uncertain. This CDR3 region has 17 residues. Trimming took off 8 bases at V and 0 bases at J, with 20 bases between the two ends. CDR3: CASLGHLPGSSYNEQFF. As DNA, the CDR3 is TGCGCCAGCTTAGGACATCTCCCGGGGAGCTCCTACAATGAGCAGTTCTTC.

The rearrangement uses TRBV6-1 and TRBJ2-7; no clear D gene. The V and J ends lost 0 bases and 8 bases respectively, with 5 bases between them. This CDR3 has 11 residues. Germline assignment: CDR1 MNHNS and CDR2 SASEGT. The CDR3 spells CASSEAPQQYF. The DNA for the CDR3 is TGTGCCAGCAGTGAAGCTCCTCAGCAGTACTTC.

This clonotype was recorded a few times. The junction and the germline gene differ at one end; a read error may be behind it. DNA of the CDR3: TGTGCCAGCACCTTAGCGGGGACACGCACAGATACGCAGTATTTT. This encodes CASTLAGTRTDTQYF. The chain uses TRBV7-3 and TRBJ2-3, with 8 positions matching TRBD2. Germline values: CDR1 SGHTA, CDR2 FQGTGA. CDR3 length equals 15 residues.

This clonotype was detected only a few times. The chain has TRBV4-3 and TRBJ1-4; no definite D call. This CDR3 comprises 14 residues. V lost 8 bases to trimming and J lost 0 bases, with 10 bases between them. Germline CDR1 is LGHNA and CDR2 is YSLEER. This CDR3 reads CASPALATNEKLFF. DNA of the CDR3: TGCGCCAGCCCAGCTCTTGCAACTAATGAAAAACTGTTTTTT.

V and J are TRBV7-9 and TRBJ2-4; no clear D. Trimming stripped 4 bases from V and 0 bases from J, with 7 bases between. This CDR3 comprises 14 residues. CDR1 and CDR2 (germline): SEHNR, FQNEAQ (reference sequence). CDR3 in amino acids: CASSSQRAKNIQYF. The DNA of the CDR3 is TGTGCCAGCAGCTCTCAGAGAGCCAAAAACATTCAGTACTTC.

This chain connects TRBV3-1 to TRBJ1-2; perhaps TRBD1 as D (6 bases). The CDR3 length is 15 residues. Deletions cut 4 bases from V and 8 bases from J, with 20 bases between. Germline V lookup: CDR1 LGHDT, CDR2 YNNKEL (reference sequence). The CDR3 region has the DNA TGTGCCAGCAGCCCCGCCCTCGGGACACCCATGGGCTACACCTTC. Protein product: CASSPALGTPMGYTF.

This clonotype appeared once. The chain recombines TRBV7-6 with TRBJ2-5; 11 nucleotides agree with TRBD2. The CDR3 covers 15 residues. CDR1 is SGHVS and CDR2 is FNYEAQ in the germline V gene. The trim removed 5 bases at V and 1 base at J, leaving 3 bases unmatched. The CDR3 loop is CASSGGTSGQETQYF. DNA for the CDR3: TGTGCCAGCAGCGGCGGGACTAGCGGCCAAGAGACCCAGTACTTC.

This chain links TRBV13 with TRBJ1-3; D remains unclear. The CDR3 extends over 14 amino acids. Germline CDR1 is PRHDT and CDR2 is FYEKMQ (reference sequence). Deletions cut 2 bases from V and 4 bases from J, with 9 bases between. This CDR3 reads CASSLFGGGNTIYF. In DNA, the CDR3 is TGTGCCAGCAGCTTATTCGGAGGCGGAAACACCATATATTTT.

Note on this clonotype: A junction end diverges from the germline sequence, so it may reflect a read error. The J gene is TRBJ2-5, the V gene TRBV5-4, with D hard to call. The end of the DNA is better explained by TRBJ2-7, so the J call may be wrong. CDR1 SGHNT and CDR2 YYREEE come from the germline V gene (reference sequence). The CDR3 runs 17 residues. The CDR3 sequence is CAGSFGPVRTLFYEQYF. CDR3 coding DNA: TGTGCCGGCAGCTTTGGGCCCGTGAGGACCCTGTTCTACGAGCAGTACTTC.